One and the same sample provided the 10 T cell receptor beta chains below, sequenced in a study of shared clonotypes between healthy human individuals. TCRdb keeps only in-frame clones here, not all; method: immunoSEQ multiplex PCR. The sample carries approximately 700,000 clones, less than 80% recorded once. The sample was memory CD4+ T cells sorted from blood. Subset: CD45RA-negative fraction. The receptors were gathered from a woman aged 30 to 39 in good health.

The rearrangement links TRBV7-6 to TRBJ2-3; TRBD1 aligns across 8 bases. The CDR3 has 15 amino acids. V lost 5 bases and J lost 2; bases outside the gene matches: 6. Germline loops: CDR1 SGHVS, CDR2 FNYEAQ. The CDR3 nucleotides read TGTGCCAGCAGCAGGACAGGGCAGTACACAGATACGCAGTATTTT. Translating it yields CASSRTGQYTDTQYF.

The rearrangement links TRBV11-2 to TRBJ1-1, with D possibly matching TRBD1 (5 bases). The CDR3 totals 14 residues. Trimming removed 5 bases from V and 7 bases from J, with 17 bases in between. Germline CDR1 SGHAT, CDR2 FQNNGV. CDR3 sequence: CASSPGAGSGEAFF. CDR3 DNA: TGTGCCAGCAGCCCCGGGGCGGGGTCGGGTGAAGCTTTCTTT.

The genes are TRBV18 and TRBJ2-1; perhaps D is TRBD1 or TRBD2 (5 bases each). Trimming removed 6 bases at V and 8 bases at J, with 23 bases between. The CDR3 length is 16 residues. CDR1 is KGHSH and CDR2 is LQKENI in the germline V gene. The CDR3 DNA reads TGTGCCAGCTCGGTCGGGCTAGCACAAAGAGGGGATGAGCAGTTCTTC. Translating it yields CASSVGLAQRGDEQFF.

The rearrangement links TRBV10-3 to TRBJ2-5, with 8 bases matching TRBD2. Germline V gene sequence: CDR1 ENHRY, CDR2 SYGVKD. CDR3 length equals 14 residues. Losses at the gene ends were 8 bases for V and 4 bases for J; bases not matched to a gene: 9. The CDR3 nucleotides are TGTGCCATCGGGAAGCGGGAGAGTGGAGAGACCCAGTACTTC. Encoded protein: CAIGKRESGETQYF.

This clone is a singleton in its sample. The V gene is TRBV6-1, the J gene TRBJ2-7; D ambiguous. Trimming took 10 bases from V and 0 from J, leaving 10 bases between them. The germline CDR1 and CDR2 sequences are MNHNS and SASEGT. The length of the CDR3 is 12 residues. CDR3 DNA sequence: TGTGCCACTTCGACTCTCTCCTACGAGCAGTACTTC. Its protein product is CATSTLSYEQYF.

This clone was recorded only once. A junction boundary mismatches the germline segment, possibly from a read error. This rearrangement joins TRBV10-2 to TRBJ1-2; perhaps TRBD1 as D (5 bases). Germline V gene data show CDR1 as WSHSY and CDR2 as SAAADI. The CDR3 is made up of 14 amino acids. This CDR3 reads CASSEFRGNYSYTF. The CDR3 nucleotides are TGCGCCAGCAGTGAGTTTAGGGGTAACTATAGCTACACCTTC.

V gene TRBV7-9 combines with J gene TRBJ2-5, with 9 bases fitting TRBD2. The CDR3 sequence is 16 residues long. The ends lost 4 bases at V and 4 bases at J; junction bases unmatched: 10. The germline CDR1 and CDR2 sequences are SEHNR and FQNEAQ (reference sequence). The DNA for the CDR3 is TGTGCCAGCAGCTGGGGGGCAGCGGGAGGCATAGAGACCCAGTACTTC. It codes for CASSWGAAGGIETQYF.

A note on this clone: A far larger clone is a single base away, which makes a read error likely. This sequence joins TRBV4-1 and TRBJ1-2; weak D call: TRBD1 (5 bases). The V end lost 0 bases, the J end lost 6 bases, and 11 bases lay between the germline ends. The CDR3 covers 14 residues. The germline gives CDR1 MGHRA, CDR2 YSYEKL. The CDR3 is CASSQEAGSNGYTF. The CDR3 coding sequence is TGCGCCAGCAGCCAAGAGGCAGGGAGTAATGGCTACACCTTC.

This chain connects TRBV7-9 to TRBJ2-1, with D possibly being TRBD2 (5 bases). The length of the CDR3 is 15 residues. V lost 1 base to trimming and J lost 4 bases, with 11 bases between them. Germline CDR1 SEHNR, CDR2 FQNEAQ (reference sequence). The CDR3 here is CASSLGASSYNEQFF. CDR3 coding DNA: TGTGCCAGCAGCTTAGGGGCTAGCAGTTACAATGAGCAGTTCTTC.

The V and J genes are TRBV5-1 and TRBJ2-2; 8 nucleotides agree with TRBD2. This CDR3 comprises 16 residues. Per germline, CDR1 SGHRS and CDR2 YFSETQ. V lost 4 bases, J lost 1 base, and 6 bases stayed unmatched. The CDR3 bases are TGCGCCAGCAGCCTGAAGCGGGAGATGAACACCGGGGAGCTGTTTTTT. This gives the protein CASSLKREMNTGELFF. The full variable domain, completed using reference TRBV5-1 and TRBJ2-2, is KAGVTQTPRYLIKTRGQQVTLSCSPISGHRSVSWYQQTPGQGLQFLFEYFSETQRNKGNFPGRFSGRQFSNSRSEMNVSTLELGDSALYLCASSLKREMNTGELFFGEGSRLTVL.